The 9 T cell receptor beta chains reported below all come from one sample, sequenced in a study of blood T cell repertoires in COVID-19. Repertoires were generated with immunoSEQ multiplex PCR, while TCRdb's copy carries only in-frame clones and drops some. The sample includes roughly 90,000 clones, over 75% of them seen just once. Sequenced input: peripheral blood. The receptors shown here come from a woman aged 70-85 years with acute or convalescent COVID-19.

CDR3 in amino acids: CASSLLRNTEAFF. Here the CDR3 DNA reads TGTGCCAGCAGCTTACTAAGGAACACTGAAGCTTTCTTT. This sequence joins TRBV7-2 and TRBJ1-1; D call uncertain. Germline CDR1 reads SGHTA; CDR2 reads FQGNSA. The CDR3 runs to 13 residues. V was pared by 2 bases and J by 1 base, with 5 bases between.

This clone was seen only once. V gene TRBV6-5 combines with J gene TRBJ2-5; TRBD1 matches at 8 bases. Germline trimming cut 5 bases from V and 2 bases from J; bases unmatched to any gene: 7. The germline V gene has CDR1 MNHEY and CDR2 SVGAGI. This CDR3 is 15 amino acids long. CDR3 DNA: TGTGCCAGCAGTCCTTGGACAGGGCTTCAAGAGACCCAGTACTTC. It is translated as CASSPWTGLQETQYF.

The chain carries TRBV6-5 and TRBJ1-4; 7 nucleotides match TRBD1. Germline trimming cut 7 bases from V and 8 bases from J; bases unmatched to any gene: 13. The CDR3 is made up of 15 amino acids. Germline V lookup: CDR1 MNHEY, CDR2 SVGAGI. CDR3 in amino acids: CASTKGAGQYEKLFF. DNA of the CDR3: TGTGCCAGCACCAAGGGGGCAGGCCAGTACGAAAAACTGTTTTTT.

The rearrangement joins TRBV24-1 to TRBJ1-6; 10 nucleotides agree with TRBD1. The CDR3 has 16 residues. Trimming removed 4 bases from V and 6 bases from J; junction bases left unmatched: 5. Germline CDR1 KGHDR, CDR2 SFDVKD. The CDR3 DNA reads TGTGCCACCAGTGACTCCGGGACAGGGGTTAATTCACCCCTCCACTTT. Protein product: CATSDSGTGVNSPLHF.

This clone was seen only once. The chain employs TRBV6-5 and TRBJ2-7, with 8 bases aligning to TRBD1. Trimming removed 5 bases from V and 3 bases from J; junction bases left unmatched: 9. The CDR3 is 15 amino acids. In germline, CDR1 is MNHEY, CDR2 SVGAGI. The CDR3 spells CASSRAGTGDYEQYF. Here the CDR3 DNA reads TGTGCCAGCAGTAGGGCCGGGACAGGCGACTACGAGCAGTACTTC.

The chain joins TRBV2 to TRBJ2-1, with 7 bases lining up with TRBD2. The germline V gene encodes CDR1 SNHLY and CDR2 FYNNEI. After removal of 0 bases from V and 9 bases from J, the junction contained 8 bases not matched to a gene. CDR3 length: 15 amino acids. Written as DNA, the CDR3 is TGTGCCAGCAGTGAAGCGGAGACTAGCCGTGGTGAGCAGTTCTTC. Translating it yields CASSEAETSRGEQFF.

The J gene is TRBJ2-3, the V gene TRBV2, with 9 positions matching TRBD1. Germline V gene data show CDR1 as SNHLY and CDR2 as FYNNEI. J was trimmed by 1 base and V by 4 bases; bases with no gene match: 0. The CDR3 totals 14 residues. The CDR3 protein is CASSGTGGTDTQYF. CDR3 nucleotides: TGTGCCAGCAGTGGGACAGGGGGCACAGATACGCAGTATTTT.

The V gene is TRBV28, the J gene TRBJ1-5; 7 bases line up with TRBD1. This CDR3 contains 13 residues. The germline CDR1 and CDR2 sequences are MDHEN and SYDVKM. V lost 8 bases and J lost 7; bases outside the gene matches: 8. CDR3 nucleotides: TGTGCCAGCGACACGACAGGGACACAGCCCCAGCATTTT. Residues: CASDTTGTQPQHF.

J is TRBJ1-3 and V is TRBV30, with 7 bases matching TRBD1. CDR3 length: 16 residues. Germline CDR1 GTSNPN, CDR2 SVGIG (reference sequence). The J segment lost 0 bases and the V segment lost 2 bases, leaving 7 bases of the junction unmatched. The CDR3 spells CAWSPLGGLSGNTIYF. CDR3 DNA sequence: TGTGCCTGGAGTCCCCTAGGGGGCCTCTCTGGAAACACCATATATTTT.